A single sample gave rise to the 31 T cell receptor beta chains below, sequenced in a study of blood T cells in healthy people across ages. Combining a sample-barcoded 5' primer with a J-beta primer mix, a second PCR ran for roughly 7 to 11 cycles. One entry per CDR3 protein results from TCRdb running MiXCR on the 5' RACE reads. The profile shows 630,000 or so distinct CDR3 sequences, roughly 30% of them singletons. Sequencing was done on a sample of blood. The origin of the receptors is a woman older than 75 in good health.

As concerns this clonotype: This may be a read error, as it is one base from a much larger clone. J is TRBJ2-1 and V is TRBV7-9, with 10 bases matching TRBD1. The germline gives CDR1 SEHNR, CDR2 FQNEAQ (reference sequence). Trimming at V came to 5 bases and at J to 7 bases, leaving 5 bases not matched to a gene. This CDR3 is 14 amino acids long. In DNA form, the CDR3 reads TGTGCCAGCAGCCCACAGGGACAGGGGAATGAGCAGTTCTTC. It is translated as CASSPQGQGNEQFF.

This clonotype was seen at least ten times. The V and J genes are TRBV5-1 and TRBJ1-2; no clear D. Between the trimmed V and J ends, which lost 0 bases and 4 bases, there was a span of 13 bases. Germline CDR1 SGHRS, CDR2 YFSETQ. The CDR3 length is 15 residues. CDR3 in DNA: TGCGCCAGCAGCTTGGACGCGGGGTCCGGCTATGGCTACACCTTC. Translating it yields CASSLDAGSGYGYTF.

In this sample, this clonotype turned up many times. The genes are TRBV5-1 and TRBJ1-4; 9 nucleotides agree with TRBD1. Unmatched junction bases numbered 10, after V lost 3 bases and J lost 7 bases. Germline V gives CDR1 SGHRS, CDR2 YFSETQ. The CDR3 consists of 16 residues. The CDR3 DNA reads TGCGCCAGCAGCTCCTATAGGACAGGGGCGATTGAAAAACTGTTTTTT. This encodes CASSSYRTGAIEKLFF.

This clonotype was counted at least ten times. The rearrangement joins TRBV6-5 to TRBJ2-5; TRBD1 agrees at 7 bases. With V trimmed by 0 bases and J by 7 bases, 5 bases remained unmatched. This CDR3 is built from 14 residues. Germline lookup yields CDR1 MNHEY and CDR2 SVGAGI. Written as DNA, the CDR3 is TGTGCCAGCAGTTACTCGGGACAGATTGGGACCCAGTACTTC. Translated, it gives CASSYSGQIGTQYF.

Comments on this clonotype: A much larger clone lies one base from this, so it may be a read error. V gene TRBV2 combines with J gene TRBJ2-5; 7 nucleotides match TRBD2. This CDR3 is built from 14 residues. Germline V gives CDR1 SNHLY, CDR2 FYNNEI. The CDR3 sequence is CASSSTSAQGTQYF. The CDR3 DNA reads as TGTGCCAGCAGTAGTACTAGCGCACAAGGGACCCAGTACTTC.

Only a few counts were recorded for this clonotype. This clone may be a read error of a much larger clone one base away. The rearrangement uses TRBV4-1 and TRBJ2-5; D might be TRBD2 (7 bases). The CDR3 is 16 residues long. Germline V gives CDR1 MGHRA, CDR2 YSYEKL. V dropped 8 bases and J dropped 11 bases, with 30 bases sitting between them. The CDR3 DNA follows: TGCGCCAGCCCCGCACGGGGGGACACCATATACAATGAGCAGTACTTC. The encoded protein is CASPARGDTIYNEQYF.

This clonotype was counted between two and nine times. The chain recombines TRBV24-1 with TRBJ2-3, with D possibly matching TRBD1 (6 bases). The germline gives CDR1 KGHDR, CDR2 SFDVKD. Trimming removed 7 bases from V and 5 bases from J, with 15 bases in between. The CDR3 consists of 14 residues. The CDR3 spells CATRDPGRGDTQYF. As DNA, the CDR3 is TGTGCCACCAGGGACCCCGGCAGGGGAGATACGCAGTATTTT.

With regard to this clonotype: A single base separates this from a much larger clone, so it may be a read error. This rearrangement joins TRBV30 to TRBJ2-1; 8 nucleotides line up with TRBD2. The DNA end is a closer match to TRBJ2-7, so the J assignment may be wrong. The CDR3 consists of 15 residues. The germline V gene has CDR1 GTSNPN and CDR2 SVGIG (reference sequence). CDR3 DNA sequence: TGTGCCTGGAGTGTAGGCGGGGGGACCTACAATGAGCAGTACTTC. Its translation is CAWSVGGGTYNEQYF.

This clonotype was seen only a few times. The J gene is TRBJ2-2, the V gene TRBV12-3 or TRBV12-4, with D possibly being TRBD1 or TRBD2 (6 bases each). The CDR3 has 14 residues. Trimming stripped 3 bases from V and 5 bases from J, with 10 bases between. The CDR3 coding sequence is TGTGCCAGCAGTTTCGGAGGGGGAACCGGGGAGCTGTTTTTT. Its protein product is CASSFGGGTGELFF.

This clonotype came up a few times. The CDR3 loop is CASSPPGQILGGYTF. The CDR3 nucleotides are TGTGCCAGCAGCCCGCCGGGACAGATATTAGGTGGCTACACCTTC. The rearrangement joins TRBV28 to TRBJ1-2; 7 bases agree with TRBD1. The CDR3 runs to 15 residues. Germline V lookup: CDR1 MDHEN, CDR2 SYDVKM. V lost 6 bases and J lost 7; bases outside the gene matches: 14.

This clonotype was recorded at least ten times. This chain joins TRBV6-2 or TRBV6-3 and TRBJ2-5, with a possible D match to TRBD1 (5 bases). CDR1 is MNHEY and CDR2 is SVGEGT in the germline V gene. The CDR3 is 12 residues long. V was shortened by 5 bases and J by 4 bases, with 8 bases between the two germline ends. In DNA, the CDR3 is TGTGCCAGCAGTCGACAGCCAGAGACCCAGTACTTC. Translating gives CASSRQPETQYF.

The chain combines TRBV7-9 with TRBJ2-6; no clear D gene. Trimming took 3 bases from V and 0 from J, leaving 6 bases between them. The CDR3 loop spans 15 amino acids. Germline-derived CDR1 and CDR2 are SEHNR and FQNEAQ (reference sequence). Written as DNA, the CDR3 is TGTGCCAGCAGCTTCTACAACTCTGGGGCCAACGTCCTGACTTTC. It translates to CASSFYNSGANVLTF.

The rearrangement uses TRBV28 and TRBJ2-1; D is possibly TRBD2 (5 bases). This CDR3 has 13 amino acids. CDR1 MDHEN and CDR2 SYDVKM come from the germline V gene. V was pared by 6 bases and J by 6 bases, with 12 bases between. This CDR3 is CASRQSGPNEQFF. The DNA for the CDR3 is TGTGCCAGCAGACAAAGCGGACCCAATGAGCAGTTCTTC.

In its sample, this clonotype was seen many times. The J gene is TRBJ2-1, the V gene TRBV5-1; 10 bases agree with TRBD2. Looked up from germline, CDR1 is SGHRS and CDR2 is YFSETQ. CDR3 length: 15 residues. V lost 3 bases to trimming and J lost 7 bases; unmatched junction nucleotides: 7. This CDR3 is CASSSDSGGTNEQFF. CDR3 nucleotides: TGCGCCAGCAGCTCGGATAGCGGGGGGACAAATGAGCAGTTCTTC.

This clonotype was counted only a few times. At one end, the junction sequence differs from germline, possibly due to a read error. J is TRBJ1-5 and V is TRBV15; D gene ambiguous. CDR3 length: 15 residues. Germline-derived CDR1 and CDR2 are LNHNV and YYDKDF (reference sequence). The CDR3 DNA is TGTGCCGCCAGCAGAGATAGGGTTCTCGGTCAGCCCCAGCATTTT. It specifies CAASRDRVLGQPQHF.

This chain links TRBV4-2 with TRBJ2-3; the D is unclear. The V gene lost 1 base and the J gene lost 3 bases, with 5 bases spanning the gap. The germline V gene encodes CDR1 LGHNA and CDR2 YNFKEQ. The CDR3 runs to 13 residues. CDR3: CASSQGVTDTQYF. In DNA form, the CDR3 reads TGTGCCAGCAGCCAAGGAGTTACAGATACGCAGTATTTT.

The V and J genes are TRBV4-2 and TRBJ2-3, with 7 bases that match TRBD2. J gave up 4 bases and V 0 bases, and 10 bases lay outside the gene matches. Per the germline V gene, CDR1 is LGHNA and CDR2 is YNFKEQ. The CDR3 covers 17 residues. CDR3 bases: TGTGCCAGCAGCCAAGATCGAGGCGGGGGAGGTCCAGATACGCAGTATTTT. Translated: CASSQDRGGGGPDTQYF.

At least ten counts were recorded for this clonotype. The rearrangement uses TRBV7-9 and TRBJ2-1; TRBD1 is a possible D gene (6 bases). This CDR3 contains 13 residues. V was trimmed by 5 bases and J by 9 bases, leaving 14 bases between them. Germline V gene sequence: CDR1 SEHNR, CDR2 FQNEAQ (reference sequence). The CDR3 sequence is CASSPGTIGEQFF. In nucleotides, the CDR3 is TGTGCCAGCAGCCCCGGGACAATTGGTGAGCAGTTCTTC.

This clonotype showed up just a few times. CDR3 residues: CASSHTRSRNSPLHF. The CDR3 DNA reads TGTGCCAGCAGCCATACAAGGTCTCGTAATTCACCCCTCCACTTT. The chain is built from TRBV5-5 and TRBJ1-6; no clear D. The CDR3 contains 15 residues. V dropped 4 bases and J dropped 6 bases, with 14 bases sitting between them. Germline CDR1 is SGHKS and CDR2 is YYEKEE (reference sequence).

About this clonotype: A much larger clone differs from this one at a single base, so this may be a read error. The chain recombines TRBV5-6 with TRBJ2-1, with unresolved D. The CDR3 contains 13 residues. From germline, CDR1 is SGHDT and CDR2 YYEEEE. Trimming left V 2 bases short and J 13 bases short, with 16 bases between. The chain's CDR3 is CASSLLGSETQFF. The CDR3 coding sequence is TGTGCCAGCAGCTTATTGGGATCCGAGACCCAGTTCTTC.

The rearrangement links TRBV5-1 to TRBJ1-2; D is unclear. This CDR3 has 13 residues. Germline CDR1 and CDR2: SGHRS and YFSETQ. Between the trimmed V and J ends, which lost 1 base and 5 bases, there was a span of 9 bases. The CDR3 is CASSLHNLYGYTF. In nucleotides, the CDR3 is TGCGCCAGCAGCTTGCACAACTTATATGGCTACACCTTC.

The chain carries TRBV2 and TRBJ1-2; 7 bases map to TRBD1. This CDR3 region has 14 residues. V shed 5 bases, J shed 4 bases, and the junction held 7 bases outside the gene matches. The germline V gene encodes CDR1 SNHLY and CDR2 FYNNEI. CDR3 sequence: CASSPQGTRYGYTF. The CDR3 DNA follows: TGTGCCAGCAGTCCACAGGGGACCCGCTATGGCTACACCTTC.

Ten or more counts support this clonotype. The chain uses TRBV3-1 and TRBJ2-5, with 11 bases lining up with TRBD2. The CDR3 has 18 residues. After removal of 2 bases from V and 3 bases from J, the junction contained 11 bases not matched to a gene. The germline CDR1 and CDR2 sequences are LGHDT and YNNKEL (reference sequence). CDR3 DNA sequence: TGTGCCAGCAGCCAAAGCCCTAGCGGGGGGCCTCAGAAAGAGACCCAGTACTTC. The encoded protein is CASSQSPSGGPQKETQYF.

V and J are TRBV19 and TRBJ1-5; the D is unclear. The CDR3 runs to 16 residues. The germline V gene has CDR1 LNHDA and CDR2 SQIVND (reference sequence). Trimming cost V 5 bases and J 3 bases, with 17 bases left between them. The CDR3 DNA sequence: TGTGCCAGTAGTCCCGCCGCTTCGAGGGCCAATCAGCCCCAGCATTTT. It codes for CASSPAASRANQPQHF.

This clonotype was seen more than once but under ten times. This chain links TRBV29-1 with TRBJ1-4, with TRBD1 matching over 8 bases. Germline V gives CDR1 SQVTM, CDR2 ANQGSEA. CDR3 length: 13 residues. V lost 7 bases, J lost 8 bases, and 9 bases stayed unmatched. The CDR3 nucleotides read TGCAGCGCGAAACAGGGGGTCGAGGAAAAACTGTTTTTT. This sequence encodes CSAKQGVEEKLFF.

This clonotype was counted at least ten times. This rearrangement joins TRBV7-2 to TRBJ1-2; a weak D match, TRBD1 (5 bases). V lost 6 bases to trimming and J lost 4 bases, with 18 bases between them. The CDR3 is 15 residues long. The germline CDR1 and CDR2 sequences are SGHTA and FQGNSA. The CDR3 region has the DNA TGTGCCAGCAGTCGCCCCCCGGCAGGGTCCTATGGCTACACCTTC. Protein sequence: CASSRPPAGSYGYTF.

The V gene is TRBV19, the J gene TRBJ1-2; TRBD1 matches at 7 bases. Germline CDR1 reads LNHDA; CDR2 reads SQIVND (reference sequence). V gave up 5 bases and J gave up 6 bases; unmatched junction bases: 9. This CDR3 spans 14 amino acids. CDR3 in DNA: TGTGCCAGTAGTTCGCCGCGACAGGGTGATGGCTACACCTTC. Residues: CASSSPRQGDGYTF.

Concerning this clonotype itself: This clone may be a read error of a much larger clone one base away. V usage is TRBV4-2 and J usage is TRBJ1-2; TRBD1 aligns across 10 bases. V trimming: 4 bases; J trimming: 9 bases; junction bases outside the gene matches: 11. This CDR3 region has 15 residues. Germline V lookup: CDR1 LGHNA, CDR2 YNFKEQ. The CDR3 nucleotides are TGTGCCAGCAGCCCGACAGGGGGCGCCTCGAGGAGCTACACCTTC. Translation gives CASSPTGGASRSYTF.

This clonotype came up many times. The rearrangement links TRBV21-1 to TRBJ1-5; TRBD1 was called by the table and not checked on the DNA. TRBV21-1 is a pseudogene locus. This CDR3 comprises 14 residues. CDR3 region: CASISDRGNQPQHF. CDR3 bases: TGTGCCAGCATTTCTGACAGGGGCAATCAGCCCCAGCATTTT.

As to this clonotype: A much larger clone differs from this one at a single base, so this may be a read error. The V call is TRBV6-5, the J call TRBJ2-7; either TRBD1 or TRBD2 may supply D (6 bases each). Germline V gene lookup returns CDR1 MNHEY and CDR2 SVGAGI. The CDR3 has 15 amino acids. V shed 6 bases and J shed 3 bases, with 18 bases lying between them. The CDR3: CASRGGEGRSYEQYF. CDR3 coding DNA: TGTGCCAGCAGGGGGGGCGAGGGCCGAAGCTACGAGCAGTACTTC.

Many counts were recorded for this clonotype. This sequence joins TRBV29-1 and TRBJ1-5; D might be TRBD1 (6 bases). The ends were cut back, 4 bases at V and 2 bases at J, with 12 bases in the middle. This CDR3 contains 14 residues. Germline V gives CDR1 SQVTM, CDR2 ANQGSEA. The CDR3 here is CSVGGGGGNQPQHF. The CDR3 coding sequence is TGCAGCGTTGGTGGGGGCGGTGGCAATCAGCCCCAGCATTTT.